This T cell receptor (beta chain) was sequenced during a study of blood T cell repertoires in COVID-19. Overall study: Researchers got acute and convalescent COVID-19 samples from the United States, Italy and Spain. Nucleic acid was either cDNA or gDNA, and it came from T cells, B-cell-depleted T cells, or PBMCs.

This clone was recorded only once. How the authors handled the data: Using reference gene primer amplification, nucleated cell counts were estimated. TCRdb's copy holds only in-frame clones and misses some; the assay was immunoSEQ multiplex PCR. V and J calls and clone size come straight from that table; D and trimming were deduced from the DNA. The sample lists roughly 250,000 clones, about 88% occurring once. The TCR was taken from a woman between 40 and 50 years old who had recovered from COVID-19. The sequenced sample was peripheral blood.

CDR3 DNA: TGTGCCAGTAGTCCTAGGGACAGGGGGCCTGAGACCCAGTACTTC. This gives the protein CASSPRDRGPETQYF. The J gene is TRBJ2-5, the V gene TRBV19; 12 bases match TRBD1. The CDR3 consists of 15 residues. The ends lost 5 bases at V and 5 bases at J; junction bases unmatched: 6. Germline V gene lookup returns CDR1 LNHDA and CDR2 SQIVND (reference sequence).